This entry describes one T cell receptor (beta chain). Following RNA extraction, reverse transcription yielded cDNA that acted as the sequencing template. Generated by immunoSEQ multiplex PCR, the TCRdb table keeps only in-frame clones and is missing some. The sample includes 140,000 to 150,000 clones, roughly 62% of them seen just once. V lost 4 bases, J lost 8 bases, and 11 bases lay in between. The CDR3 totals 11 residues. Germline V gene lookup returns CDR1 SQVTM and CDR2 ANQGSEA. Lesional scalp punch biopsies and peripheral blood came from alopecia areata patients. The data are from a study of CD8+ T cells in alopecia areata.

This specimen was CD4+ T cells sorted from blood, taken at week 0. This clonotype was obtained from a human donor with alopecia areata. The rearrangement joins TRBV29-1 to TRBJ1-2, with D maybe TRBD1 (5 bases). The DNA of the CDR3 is TGCAGCGTTGGTGAGCAGGGAGGCTACACCTTC. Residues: CSVGEQGGYTF.